Sequencing of this T cell receptor (beta chain) was carried out in a study of prognosis after radiotherapy for stage I lung cancer (dated by TCRdb to about 2021). Context from the whole study: Between early 2018 and 2019, under 20 stage I NSCLC patients were enrolled in Nanjing, China. The cohort was made up of some twelve men and more than 5 women, with a median age of 74.5 years and an age range of about 50 to 84 years. For each of the 20 or so patients, one blood sample was taken before SBRT and one after, so the study sequenced about 38 samples in total. Tumor histology was squamous cell carcinoma in seven or eight patients and adenocarcinoma in twelve. Concurrent therapy was not administered to any patient alongside SBRT. Distant metastases were developed by four of the 19 patients after SBRT, at a median of roughly 7 months, whereas no significant progression was observed in the other 15 patients. About 13 of the patients presented with newly diagnosed primary stage I lung tumors; several had oligometastatic NSCLC following surgical resection of the primary tumor. Peripheral blood TCR beta repertoires were profiled in stage I NSCLC patients before and after stereotactic body radiotherapy, and the study then linked these repertoires to distant failure. All patients were considered medically inoperable, owing to comorbidities in approximately twelve and refusal of surgery in about seven. Using image-guided IMRT or VMAT, SBRT was delivered in 3 to 5 fractions at a biologically effective dose of at least 100 Gy.

All patients had node-negative disease on CT and PET/CT, and none had a history of other malignancies or had previously received chemotherapy or radiotherapy. At each of the two time points, 5.5 to 7.5 milliliters of peripheral venous blood were collected into EDTA tubes. PBMCs were isolated by Ficoll-Paque Plus density-gradient centrifugation. Right after collection, samples were placed at -80 degrees C and kept there until analysis. The research as a whole found: Tumor specificity of expanded TCR clones was not determined. TRBV and TRBJ usage frequencies reportedly varied with metastasis status, involving two V genes at baseline and several V and two J genes after SBRT. All reported P values were unadjusted for multiple comparisons. After SBRT, the count of unique TCR clones dropped from a median of about 10,000 beforehand to 6,000 to 7,500 afterward (Wilcoxon paired P=0.011). Post-SBRT Shannon entropy and its change from baseline were lower in patients who developed distant metastases; baseline Shannon entropy was not associated with metastases. Limitations of the study included a small cohort and short follow-up, and the study findings need independent validation.

Worth noting for this clonotype: The specificity of this receptor is unknown. Only one base separates this from a far larger clonotype, so it likely reflects a read error.

CDR3 length: 12 amino acids, cysteine to phenylalanine. Only the CDR3 region is kept as DNA, spanning 36 bases read in frame from base 1. V sheds 5 bases and J sheds 6 bases, leaving 11 bases between their ends. The germline V gene specifies MNHEY as CDR1 and SVGEGT as CDR2. The TCR beta CDR3 region was amplified from genomic DNA by two rounds of multiplex PCR. The first PCR round used primers specific to each TRBV and TRBJ gene, and the primer sequences were filed in Chinese patent CN105087789A. Universal primers were used in the second PCR round. The Roche High Pure PCR Template Preparation Kit was used to extract genomic DNA from the frozen PBMCs. Libraries were sequenced paired-end with 151 bp reads on an Illumina HiSeq 3000. Regarding the original processing steps: CutAdapt was used to remove raw reads lacking the multiplex PCR primer sequences. PEAR was used to merge high-quality paired reads into contigs. MiXCR assigned TRB V, D and J gene segments to each contig by aligning to reference sequences. CDR3 sequences were clustered by base quality and sequence similarity to remove sequencing errors. Shannon entropy, normalized by the natural log of the productive TCR sequence number, served as the measure of diversity. Clonality was defined as one minus Shannon entropy divided by the natural log of the number of unique clonotypes. Using the Youden index from ROC curves, the researchers picked the repertoire-metric cut-offs for progression-free survival, and all analyses were carried out in R 3.5.3. The raw public reads went through TCRdb reprocessing: fastp at Q25, MiXCR clone calling, in-frame beta chains kept. One record per CDR3 amino acid sequence lists the most common genes and DNA. These V and J calls rely on TCRdb rather than the paper's analysis. For this sample the table gives about 14,000 distinct CDR3 sequences, of which roughly 29% were detected only once. The ten most abundant clones make up 13% of the sample.

The sequence was collected from a donor of 50 years or more with non-small cell lung cancer. Source: PBMCs, taken before or after stereotactic body radiation therapy (not recorded which). Rearrangement joined TRBV6-2 or TRBV6-3 to TRBJ2-7; the D gene is unclear. DNA sequence: TGTGCCAGCAGTGAAGAGCTCGTCGAGCAGTACTTC. Translated, it gives CASSEELVEQYF.